The present entry profiles one T cell receptor (beta chain) with its context. Its ends do not fully match the called genes, so a read error is possible. One entry per CDR3 protein, called by TCRdb with MiXCR from the 5' RACE reads. The table lists tens of thousands of distinct CDR3 sequences, approximately 17% of them singletons. The source of the sample is a study of neurological immune-mediated disorders. CDR3 length: 13 residues. CDR1 is SGHTA, CDR2 FQGTGA, per germline. This sequence originates from a middle-aged woman in good health. Sequenced sample: PBMCs. This chain joins TRBV7-3 and TRBJ1-1; D uncertain. The CDR3 reads CASSLVARSEVFF. The DNA of the CDR3 is TGTGCCAGCAGCTTAGTCGCCCGCTCTGAAGTTTTCTTT.